A single sample is the source of the 4 T cell receptor beta chains below, sequenced in a study of regulatory T cells in long-lasting Graves disease. Combining iRepertoire HTBI primers with Arm-PCR of CDR3 regions, the authors built TCR beta libraries. TCRdb re-called the multiplex PCR reads through MiXCR, storing one row per CDR3 protein. The sample holds fewer than 450,000 distinct CDR3 sequences; roughly a quarter are singletons and the top ten take roughly 26%. Time point indicated: persistent/refractory GD, antithyroid drugs over 5 years with positive TRAb. Researchers made the TCR library from RNA that was extracted from PBMCs. Specimen: peripheral blood mononuclear cells (PBMCs), collected when the disease was refractory, from a patient treated with antithyroid drugs. Receptors were obtained from a female donor with Graves disease.

This clonotype was seen ten or more times. The gene calls are TRBV28 and TRBJ2-2, with 9 bases identical to TRBD2. Unmatched junction bases numbered 6, after V lost 2 bases and J lost 5 bases. This CDR3 is built from 16 residues. The germline CDR1 and CDR2 sequences are MDHEN and SYDVKM. The CDR3 is CASSLIGLAGTGELFF. For the CDR3, the DNA is TGTGCCAGCAGTTTAATAGGGCTAGCGGGGACCGGGGAGCTGTTTTTT.

In its sample, this clonotype was seen a few times. The CDR3 sequence is CATSDSTWGEQYF. The CDR3 nucleotides are TGTGCCACCAGTGACTCAACCTGGGGCGAGCAGTACTTC. The chain combines TRBV24-1 with TRBJ2-7; D call uncertain. The germline gives CDR1 KGHDR, CDR2 SFDVKD. This CDR3 contains 13 residues. V was trimmed by 4 bases and J by 6 bases, leaving 12 bases between them.

This clonotype was recorded many times. CDR3 protein: CASSPTGARQETQYF. As DNA, the CDR3 is TGTGCCAGCAGCCCAACAGGGGCGAGACAAGAGACCCAGTACTTC. The chain couples TRBV7-3 to TRBJ2-5; 7 nucleotides align to TRBD1. The CDR3 consists of 15 residues. V gave up 5 bases and J gave up 2 bases; unmatched junction bases: 8. CDR1 and CDR2 (germline): SGHTA, FQGTGA.

This clonotype was seen a handful of times. The chain is built from TRBV5-1 and TRBJ1-2, with 11 nucleotides matching TRBD1. This CDR3 contains 15 residues. V shed 4 bases, J shed 8 bases, and the junction held 10 bases outside the gene matches. Germline V lookup: CDR1 SGHRS, CDR2 YFSETQ. The CDR3 protein is CASSPRTGGVLGYTF. The CDR3 region has the DNA TGCGCCAGCAGCCCGAGGACAGGGGGCGTTTTGGGCTACACCTTC.